The present entry profiles one T cell receptor beta chain with its context. Its antigen remains unknown. Unrecorded immune exposures were likely, despite nominal health at sampling. A multiplex PCR was run with 60 Vbeta primers and 13 Jbeta primers. Some clones are missing from TCRdb's copy, which holds only in-frame ones; the method was immunoSEQ multiplex PCR. The table records more than 110,000 clones, roughly 9.7% of them present only once. This sample was included in a study of cytomegalovirus exposure and HLA in healthy donors. The study's findings and limits: Fewer N-insertions than the approximately 680-donor mean were reportedly shown by an Asian-associated ancestry cluster in a later analysis.

The CDR3 has 18 residues. The germline CDR1 and CDR2 sequences are SGHNT and YYREEE (reference sequence). The V gene end was trimmed by 4 bases and the J gene end by 0 bases; junction bases not matched to a gene: 6. Material: PBMCs. The sequence came from a man between 50 and 59 years old in good health and CMV-seronegative. This chain uses TRBV5-4 with TRBJ2-1, with 14 bases matching TRBD2. CDR3: CASSPGLAGGSSYNEQFF. Here the CDR3 DNA reads TGTGCCAGCAGCCCCGGACTAGCGGGAGGCAGCTCCTACAATGAGCAGTTCTTC.